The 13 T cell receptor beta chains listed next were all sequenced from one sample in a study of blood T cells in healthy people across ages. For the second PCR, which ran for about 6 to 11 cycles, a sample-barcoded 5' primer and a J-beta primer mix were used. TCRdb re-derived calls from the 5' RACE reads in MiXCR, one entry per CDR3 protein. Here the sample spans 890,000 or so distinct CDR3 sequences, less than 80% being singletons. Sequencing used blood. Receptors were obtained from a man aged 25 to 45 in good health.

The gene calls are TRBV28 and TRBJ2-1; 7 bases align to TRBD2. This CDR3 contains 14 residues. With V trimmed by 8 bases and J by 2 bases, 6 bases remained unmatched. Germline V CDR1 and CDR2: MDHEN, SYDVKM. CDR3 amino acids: CASHRGLTYNEQFF. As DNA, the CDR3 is TGTGCCAGCCACCGGGGACTAACCTACAATGAGCAGTTCTTC.

CDR3 DNA: TGCAGTGCTAGGGACTACCTTGAAGATACGCAGTATTTT. Its translation is CSARDYLEDTQYF. This chain joins TRBV20-1 and TRBJ2-3; maybe TRBD2 (6 bases). Trimming shortened V by 3 bases and J by 5 bases, and 12 bases separated the two germline ends. The germline CDR1 and CDR2 sequences are DFQATT and SNEGSKA (reference sequence). The CDR3 is made up of 13 amino acids.

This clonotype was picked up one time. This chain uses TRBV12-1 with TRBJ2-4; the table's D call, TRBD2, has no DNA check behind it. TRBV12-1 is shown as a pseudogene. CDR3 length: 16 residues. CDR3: CASGQPSAVAKNIQYF. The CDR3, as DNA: TGTGCCAGCGGCCAGCCTAGCGCCGTAGCCAAAAACATTCAGTACTTC.

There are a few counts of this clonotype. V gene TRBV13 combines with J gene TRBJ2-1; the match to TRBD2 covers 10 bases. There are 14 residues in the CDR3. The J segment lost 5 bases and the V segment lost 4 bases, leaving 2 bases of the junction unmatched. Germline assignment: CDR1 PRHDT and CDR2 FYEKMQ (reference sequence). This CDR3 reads CASSSSGSDNEQFF. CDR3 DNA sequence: TGTGCCAGCAGCTCTAGCGGGAGTGACAATGAGCAGTTCTTC.

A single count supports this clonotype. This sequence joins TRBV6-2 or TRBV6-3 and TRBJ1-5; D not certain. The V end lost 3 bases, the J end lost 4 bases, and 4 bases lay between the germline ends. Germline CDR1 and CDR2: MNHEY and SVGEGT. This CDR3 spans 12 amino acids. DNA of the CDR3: TGTGCCAGCAGTTATACTAATCAGCCCCAGCATTTT. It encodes CASSYTNQPQHF.

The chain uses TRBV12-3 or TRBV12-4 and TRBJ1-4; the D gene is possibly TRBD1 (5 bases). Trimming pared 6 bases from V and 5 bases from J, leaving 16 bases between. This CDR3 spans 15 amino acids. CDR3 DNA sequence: TGTGCCAGCAGCCAGGGACGGGCTCCCAATGAAAAACTGTTTTTT. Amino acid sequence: CASSQGRAPNEKLFF.

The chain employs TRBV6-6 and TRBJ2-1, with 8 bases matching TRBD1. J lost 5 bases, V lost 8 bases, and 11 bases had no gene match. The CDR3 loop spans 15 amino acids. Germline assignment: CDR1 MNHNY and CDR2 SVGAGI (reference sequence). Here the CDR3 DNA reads TGTGCCAGCCAAATGGACAGGGCGTATGACAATGAGCAGTTCTTC. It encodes CASQMDRAYDNEQFF.

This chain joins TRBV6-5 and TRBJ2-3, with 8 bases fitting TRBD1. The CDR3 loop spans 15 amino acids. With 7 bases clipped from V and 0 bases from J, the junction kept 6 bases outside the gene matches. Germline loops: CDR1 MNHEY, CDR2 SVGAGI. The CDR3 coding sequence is TGTGCCAGCAATCGCCAGGGGGCAAGCACAGATACGCAGTATTTT. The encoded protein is CASNRQGASTDTQYF.

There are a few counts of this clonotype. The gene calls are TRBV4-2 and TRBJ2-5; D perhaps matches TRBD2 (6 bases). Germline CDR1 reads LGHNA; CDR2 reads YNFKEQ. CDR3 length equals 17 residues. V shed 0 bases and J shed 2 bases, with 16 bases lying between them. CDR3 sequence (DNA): TGTGCCAGCAGCCAAGAGCCAACGGGGGTGCTACAAGAGACCCAGTACTTC. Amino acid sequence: CASSQEPTGVLQETQYF.

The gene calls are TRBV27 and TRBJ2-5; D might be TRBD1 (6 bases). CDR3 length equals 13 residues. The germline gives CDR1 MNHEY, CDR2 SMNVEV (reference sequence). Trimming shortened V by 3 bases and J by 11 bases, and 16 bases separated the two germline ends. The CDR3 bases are TGTGCCAGCAGTTTCACAGGGTTGGGGGAGCAGTACTTC. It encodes CASSFTGLGEQYF.

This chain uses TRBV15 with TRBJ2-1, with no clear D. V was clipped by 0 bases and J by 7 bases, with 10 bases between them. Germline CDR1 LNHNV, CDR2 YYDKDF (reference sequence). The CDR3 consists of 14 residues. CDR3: CATSRDPGWNEQFF. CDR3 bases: TGTGCCACCAGCAGAGATCCCGGGTGGAATGAGCAGTTCTTC.

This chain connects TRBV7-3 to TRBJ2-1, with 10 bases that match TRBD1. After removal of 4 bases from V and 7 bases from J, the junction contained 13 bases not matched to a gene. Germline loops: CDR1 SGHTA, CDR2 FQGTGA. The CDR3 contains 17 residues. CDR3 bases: TGTGCCAGCAGCTCACCCGGGACAGGGGCCTTTGGTAATGAGCAGTTCTTC. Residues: CASSSPGTGAFGNEQFF.

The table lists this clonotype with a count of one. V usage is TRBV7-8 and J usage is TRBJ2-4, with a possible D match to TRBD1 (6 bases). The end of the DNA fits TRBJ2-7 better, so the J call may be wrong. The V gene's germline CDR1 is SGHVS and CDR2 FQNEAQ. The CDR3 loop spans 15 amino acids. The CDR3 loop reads CASSIGQMNSYEQYF. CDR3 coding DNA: TGTGCCAGCAGCATCGGACAGATGAACTCCTACGAGCAGTACTTC.